This TCR beta chain was obtained from a study of cytomegalovirus exposure and HLA in healthy donors. For the study at large: In a later analysis, it was reported that the roughly 130 validation repertoires had been produced on the same platform as the roughly 700 repertoires belonging to the first cohort.

General study findings and limits: For most TCR sequences rarity was the rule, although some public TCRs occurred in many donors. The authors enumerated some 170 TCR beta chains as linked to cytomegalovirus. Subsequent analysis showed first-cohort TCR clusters tending to co-occur in 95 to 150 validation repertoires.

TCRdb's table, derived via immunoSEQ multiplex PCR, lists solely in-frame clones and lacks some. Of about 180,000 clones detected, approximately 89% appear once; the ten largest clones hold less than 3.5%. Of note for this clone: Its specificity is not known.

The sample comprised PBMCs. The sequence was collected from a man between 18 and 29 years old in good health and CMV-seropositive.

The DNA of the CDR3 is TGTGCCAGCAGTTTATCACGACTAGCGGGAGGGTACGAGCAGTACTTC. It codes for CASSLSRLAGGYEQYF. This rearrangement joins TRBV27 to TRBJ2-7; 14 bases agree with TRBD2. The CDR3 contains 16 residues. J gave up 4 bases and V 0 bases, and 2 bases lay outside the gene matches. Germline lookup yields CDR1 MNHEY and CDR2 SMNVEV (reference sequence).